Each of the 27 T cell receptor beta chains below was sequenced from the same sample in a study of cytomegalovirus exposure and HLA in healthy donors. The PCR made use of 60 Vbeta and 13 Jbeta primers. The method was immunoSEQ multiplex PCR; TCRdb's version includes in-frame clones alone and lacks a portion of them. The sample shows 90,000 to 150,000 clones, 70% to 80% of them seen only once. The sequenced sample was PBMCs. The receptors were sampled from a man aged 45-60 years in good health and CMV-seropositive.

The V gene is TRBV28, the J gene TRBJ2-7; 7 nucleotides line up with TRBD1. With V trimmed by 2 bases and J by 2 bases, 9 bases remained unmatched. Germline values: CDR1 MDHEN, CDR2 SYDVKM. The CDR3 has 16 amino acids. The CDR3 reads CASSLGGQPSPYEQYF. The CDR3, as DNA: TGTGCCAGCAGTTTAGGGGGACAGCCAAGCCCCTACGAGCAGTACTTC.

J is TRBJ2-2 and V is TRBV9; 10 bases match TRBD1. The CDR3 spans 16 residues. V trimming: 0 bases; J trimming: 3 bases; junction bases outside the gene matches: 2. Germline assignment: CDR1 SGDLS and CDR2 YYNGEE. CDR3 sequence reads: CASSVVGTGDTGELFF. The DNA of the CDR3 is TGTGCCAGCAGCGTAGTTGGGACAGGGGACACCGGGGAGCTGTTTTTT.

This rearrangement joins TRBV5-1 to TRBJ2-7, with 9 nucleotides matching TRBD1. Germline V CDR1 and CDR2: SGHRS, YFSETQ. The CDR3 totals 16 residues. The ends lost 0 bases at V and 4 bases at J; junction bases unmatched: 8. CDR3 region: CASSLAGGTGTYEQYF. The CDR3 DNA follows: TGCGCCAGCAGCTTGGCAGGGGGGACAGGGACGTACGAGCAGTACTTC.

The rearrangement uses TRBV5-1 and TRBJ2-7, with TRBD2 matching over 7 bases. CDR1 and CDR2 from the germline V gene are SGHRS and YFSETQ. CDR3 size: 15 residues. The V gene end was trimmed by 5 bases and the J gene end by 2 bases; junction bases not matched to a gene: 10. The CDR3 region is CASSPDGGRAYEQYF. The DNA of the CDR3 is TGCGCCAGCAGTCCTGACGGGGGGAGGGCCTACGAGCAGTACTTC.

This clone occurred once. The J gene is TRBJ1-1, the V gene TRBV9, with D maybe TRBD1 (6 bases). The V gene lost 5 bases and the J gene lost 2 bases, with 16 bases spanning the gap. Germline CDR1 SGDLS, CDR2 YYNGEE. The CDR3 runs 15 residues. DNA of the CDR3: TGTGCCAGCAGACCAACAGGGACAACCAACACTGAAGCTTTCTTT. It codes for CASRPTGTTNTEAFF.

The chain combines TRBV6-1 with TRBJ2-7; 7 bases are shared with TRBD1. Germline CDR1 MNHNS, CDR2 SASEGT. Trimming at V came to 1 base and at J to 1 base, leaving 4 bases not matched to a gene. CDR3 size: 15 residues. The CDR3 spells CASSEGLQGSYEQYF. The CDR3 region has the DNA TGTGCCAGCAGTGAAGGTCTACAGGGGTCCTACGAGCAGTACTTC.

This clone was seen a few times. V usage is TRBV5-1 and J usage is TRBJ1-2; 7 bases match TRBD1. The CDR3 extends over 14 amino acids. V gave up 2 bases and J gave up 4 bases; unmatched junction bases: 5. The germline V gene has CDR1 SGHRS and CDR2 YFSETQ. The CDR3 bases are TGCGCCAGCAGCTTACGGACAGGAACCTATGGCTACACCTTC. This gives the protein CASSLRTGTYGYTF.

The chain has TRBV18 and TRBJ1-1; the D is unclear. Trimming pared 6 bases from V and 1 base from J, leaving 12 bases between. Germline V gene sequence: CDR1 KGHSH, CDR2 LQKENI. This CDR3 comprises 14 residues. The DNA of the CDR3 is TGTGCCAGCTCCCTCAACACAGAGAACACTGAAGCTTTCTTT. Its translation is CASSLNTENTEAFF.

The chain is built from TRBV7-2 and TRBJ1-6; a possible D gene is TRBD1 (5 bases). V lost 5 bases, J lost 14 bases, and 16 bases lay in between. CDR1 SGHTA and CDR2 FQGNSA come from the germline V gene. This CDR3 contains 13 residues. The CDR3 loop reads CASSIGWGEALHF. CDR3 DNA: TGTGCCAGCAGCATCGGTTGGGGGGAAGCCCTCCACTTT.

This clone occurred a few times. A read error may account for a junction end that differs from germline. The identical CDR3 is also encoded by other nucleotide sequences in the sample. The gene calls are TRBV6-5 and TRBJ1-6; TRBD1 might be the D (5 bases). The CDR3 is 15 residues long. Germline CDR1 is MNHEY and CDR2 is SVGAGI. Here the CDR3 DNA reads TGTGCCAGCAGTTATGAGGGGAGGGGTAATTCCCCCCTCCACTTT. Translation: CASSYEGRGNSPLHF.

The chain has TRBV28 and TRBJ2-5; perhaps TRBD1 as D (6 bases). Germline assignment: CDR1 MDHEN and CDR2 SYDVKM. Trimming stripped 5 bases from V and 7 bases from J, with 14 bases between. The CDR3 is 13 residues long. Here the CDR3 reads CASSPDRSGTQYF. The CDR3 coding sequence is TGTGCCAGCAGTCCGGACAGAAGTGGGACCCAGTACTTC. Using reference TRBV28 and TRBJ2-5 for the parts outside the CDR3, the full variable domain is DVKVTQSSRYLVKRTGEKVFLECVQDMDHENMFWYRQDPGLGLRLIYFSYDVKMKEKGDIPEGYSVSREKKERFSLILESASTNQTSMYLCASSPDRSGTQYFGPGTRLLVL.

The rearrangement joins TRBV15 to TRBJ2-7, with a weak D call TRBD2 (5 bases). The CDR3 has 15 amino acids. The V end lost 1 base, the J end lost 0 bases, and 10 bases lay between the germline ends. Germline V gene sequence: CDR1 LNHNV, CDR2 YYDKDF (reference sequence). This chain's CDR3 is CATSRASGGSYEQYF. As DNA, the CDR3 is TGTGCCACCAGCAGAGCGAGCGGTGGCTCCTACGAGCAGTACTTC.

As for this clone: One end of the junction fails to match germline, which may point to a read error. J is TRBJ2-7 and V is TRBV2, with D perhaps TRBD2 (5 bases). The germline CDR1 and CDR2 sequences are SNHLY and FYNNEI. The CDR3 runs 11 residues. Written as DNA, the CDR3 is TGTGCCAGCAGTGAAAGGCAGGTCGGGGACTTC. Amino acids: CASSERQVGDF.

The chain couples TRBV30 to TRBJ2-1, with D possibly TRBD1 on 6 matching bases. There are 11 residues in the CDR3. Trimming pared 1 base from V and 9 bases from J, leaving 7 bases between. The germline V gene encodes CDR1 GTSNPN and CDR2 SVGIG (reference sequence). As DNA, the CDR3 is TGTGCCTGGAGTGCAGGGGTTGAGCAGTTCTTC. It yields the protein CAWSAGVEQFF.

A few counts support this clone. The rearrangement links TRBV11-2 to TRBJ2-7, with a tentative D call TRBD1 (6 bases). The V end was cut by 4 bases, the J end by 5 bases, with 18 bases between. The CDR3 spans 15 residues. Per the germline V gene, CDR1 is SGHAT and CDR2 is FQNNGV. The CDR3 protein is CASSSDWTVVNEQYF. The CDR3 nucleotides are TGTGCCAGCAGCTCAGATTGGACAGTTGTGAACGAGCAGTACTTC.

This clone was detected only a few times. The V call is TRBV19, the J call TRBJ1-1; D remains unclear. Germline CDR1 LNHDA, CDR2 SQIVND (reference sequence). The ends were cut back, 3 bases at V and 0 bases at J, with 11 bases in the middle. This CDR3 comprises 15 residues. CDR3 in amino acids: CASSIRGLMNTEAFF. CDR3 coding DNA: TGTGCCAGTAGTATCAGAGGGCTCATGAACACTGAAGCTTTCTTT. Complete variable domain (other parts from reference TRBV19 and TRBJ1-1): DGGITQSPKYLFRKEGQNVTLSCEQNLNHDAMYWYRQDPGQGLRLIYYSQIVNDFQKGDIAEGYSVSREKKESFPLTVTSAQKNPTAFYLCASSIRGLMNTEAFFGQGTRLTVV.

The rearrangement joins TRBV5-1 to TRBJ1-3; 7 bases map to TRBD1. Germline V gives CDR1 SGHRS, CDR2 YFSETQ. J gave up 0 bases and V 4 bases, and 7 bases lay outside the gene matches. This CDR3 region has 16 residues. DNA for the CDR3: TGCGCCAGCAGCGACCAGGGACAGAACTCTGGAAACACCATATATTTT. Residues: CASSDQGQNSGNTIYF. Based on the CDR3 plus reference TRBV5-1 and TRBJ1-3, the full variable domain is KAGVTQTPRYLIKTRGQQVTLSCSPISGHRSVSWYQQTPGQGLQFLFEYFSETQRNKGNFPGRFSGRQFSNSRSEMNVSTLELGDSALYLCASSDQGQNSGNTIYFGEGSWLTVV.

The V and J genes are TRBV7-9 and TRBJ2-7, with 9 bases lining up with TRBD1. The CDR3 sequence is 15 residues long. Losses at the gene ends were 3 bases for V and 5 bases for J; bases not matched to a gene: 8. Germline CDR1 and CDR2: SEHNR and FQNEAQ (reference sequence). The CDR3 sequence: CASSLGDRGYDEQYF. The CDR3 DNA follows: TGTGCCAGCAGCTTGGGAGACAGGGGGTACGACGAGCAGTACTTC. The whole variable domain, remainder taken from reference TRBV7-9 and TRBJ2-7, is DTGVSQNPRHKITKRGQNVTFRCDPISEHNRLYWYRQTLGQGPEFLTYFQNEAQLEKSRLLSDRFSAERPKGSFSTLEIQRTEQGDSAMYLCASSLGDRGYDEQYFGPGTRLTVT.

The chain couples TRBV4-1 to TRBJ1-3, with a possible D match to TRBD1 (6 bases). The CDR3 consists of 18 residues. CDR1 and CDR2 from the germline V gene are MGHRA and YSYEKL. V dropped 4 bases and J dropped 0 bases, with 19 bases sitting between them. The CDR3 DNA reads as TGCGCCAGCAGCCCAGGGTGGGGGCCGGACCTCTCTGGAAACACCATATATTTT. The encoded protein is CASSPGWGPDLSGNTIYF.

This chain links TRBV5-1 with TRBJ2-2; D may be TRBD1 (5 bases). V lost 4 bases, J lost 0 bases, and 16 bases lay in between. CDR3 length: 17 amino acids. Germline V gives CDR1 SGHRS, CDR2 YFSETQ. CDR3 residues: CASSPRPDRTNTGELFF. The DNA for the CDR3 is TGCGCCAGCAGCCCTCGCCCCGACAGAACGAACACCGGGGAGCTGTTTTTT.

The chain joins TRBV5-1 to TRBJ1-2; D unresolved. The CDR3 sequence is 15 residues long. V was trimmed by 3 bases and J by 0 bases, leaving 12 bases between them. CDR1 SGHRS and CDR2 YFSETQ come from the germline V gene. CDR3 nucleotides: TGCGCCAGCAGCTCCGGAGGGAAGGCTAACTATGGCTACACCTTC. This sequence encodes CASSSGGKANYGYTF.

The CDR3 is CASSLRRTGGTGGNQPQHF. CDR3 coding DNA: TGTGCCAGCAGCTTACGGAGGACAGGGGGCACCGGCGGCAATCAGCCCCAGCATTTT. The chain combines TRBV7-2 with TRBJ1-5, with 11 bases aligning to TRBD1. J gave up 2 bases and V 2 bases, and 11 bases lay outside the gene matches. Germline CDR1 SGHTA, CDR2 FQGNSA. This CDR3 has 19 residues.

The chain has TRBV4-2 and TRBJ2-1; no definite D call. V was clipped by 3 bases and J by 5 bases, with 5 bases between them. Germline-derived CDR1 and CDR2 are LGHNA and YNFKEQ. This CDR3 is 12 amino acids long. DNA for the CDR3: TGTGCCAGCAGCCAGAACAACAATGAGCAGTTCTTC. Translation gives CASSQNNNEQFF.

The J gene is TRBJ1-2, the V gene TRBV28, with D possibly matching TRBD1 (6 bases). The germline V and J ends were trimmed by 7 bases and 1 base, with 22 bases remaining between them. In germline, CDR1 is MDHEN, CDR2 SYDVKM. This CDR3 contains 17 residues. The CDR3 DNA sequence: TGTGCCAGCAACGCCCCCGGCAGGGGTAAAATTAACTATGGCTACACCTTC. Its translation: CASNAPGRGKINYGYTF.

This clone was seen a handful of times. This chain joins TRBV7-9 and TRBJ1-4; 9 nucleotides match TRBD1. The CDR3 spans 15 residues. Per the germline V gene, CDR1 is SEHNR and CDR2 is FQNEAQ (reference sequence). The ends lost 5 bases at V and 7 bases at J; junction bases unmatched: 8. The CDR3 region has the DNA TGTGCCAGCAGCGGGACTACAGGGGGCTTTGAAAAACTGTTTTTT. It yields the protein CASSGTTGGFEKLFF.

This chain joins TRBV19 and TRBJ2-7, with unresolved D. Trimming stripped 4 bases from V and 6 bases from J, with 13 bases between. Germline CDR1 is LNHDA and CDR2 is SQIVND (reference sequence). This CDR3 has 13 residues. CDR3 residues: CASSNSRLSEQYF. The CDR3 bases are TGTGCCAGTAGTAACAGCCGATTGAGCGAGCAGTACTTC.

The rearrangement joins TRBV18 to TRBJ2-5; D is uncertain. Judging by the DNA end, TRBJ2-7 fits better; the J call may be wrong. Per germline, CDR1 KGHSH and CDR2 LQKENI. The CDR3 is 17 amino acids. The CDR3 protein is CASSPLKYQPSPYEQYF. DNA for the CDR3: TGTGCCAGCTCACCACTGAAATACCAACCTTCTCCCTACGAGCAGTACTTC.